This TCR beta chain was retrieved from a study of HIV-infected patients and healthy controls. In its sample, this clonotype was seen a few times. MiXCR was run by TCRdb on the 5' RACE reads, yielding one entry per CDR3 protein. The sample yields tens of thousands of distinct CDR3 sequences, 15% to 20% seen once. V was shortened by 4 bases and J by 5 bases, with 21 bases between the two germline ends. The CDR3 sequence is 16 residues long. CDR1 and CDR2 (germline): SGHVT, SQSDAQ. The rearrangement uses TRBV7-4 and TRBJ2-7; TRBD1 is a possible D gene (5 bases). This sequence was found in a human donor in good health. The sequenced sample was CD4+ T cells from blood. CDR3 in DNA: TGTGCCAGCAGCTGCGCGAGACAGTTAACCTTCGACGAGCAGTACTTC. Encoded protein: CASSCARQLTFDEQYF.